This note documents a single TCR beta chain sequence. Its target is unknown. The data were obtained in a study of cytomegalovirus exposure and HLA in healthy donors. Overall study results and limits: Analysis performed later found approximately 17,000 TCR beta sequences associated with HLA alleles at 0.05 false discovery rate. A later look showed TCR association rates differing by HLA locus, highest for DRB1 and lowest for HLA-C. TCR beta sequences reportedly predicted the HLA-A and HLA-B alleles of most subjects accurately.

Nominally healthy donors were sampled, though unrecorded immune exposures were likely. The PCR ran on 60 Vbeta and 13 Jbeta primers. Measured with immunoSEQ multiplex PCR; TCRdb has only the in-frame clones, and not every one. The table records some 80,000 clones, 60% to 85% of them present only once. V was clipped by 5 bases and J by 5 bases; unmatched bases: 11. This CDR3 has 14 residues. CDR1 and CDR2 (germline): SQVTM, ANQGSEA. This receptor was obtained from a man aged 40-55 years in good health and CMV-seronegative. The genes are TRBV29-1 and TRBJ2-5; 7 nucleotides align to TRBD2. Sequenced sample: PBMCs. CDR3 amino acids: CSVWISGGGETQYF. The CDR3 DNA follows: TGCAGCGTTTGGATATCGGGGGGTGGGGAGACCCAGTACTTC. Full variable domain (remainder filled in from reference TRBV29-1 and TRBJ2-5): SAVISQKPSRDICQRGTSLTIQCQVDSQVTMMFWYRQQPGQSLTLIATANQGSEATYESGFVIDKFPISRPNLTFSTLTVSNMSPEDSSIYLCSVWISGGGETQYFGPGTRLLVL.